These T cell receptor beta chains were read from a single sample in a study of blood T cell repertoires in COVID-19. Using immunoSEQ multiplex PCR, the repertoire was profiled, and TCRdb retains in-frame clones only, with some absent. The table shows some 300,000 clones, with under 90% occurring only once. Sequencing input: peripheral blood. The receptor set was obtained from a woman aged 25 to 39 with COVID-19, enrolled during active disease. The CDR3 runs from the conserved cysteine through the conserved F or W. A D gene is named only where the DNA matches it firmly.

d_gene,j_gene,v_gene,CDR3nt,CDR3aa
TRBD1,TRBJ1-2,TRBV5-4,TGTGCCAGCAGCGGACAGGGGCGAACCTATGGCTACACCTTC,CASSGQGRTYGYTF
-,TRBJ1-1,TRBV7-9,TGTGCCAGCAGCTCTAGGACGGGAAGGAACACTGAAGCTTTCTTT,CASSSRTGRNTEAFF
TRBD2,TRBJ2-3,TRBV3-1/TRBV3-2,TGTGCCAGCAGACCTAGCGGGGGGGTGGATACGCAGTATTTT,CASRPSGGVDTQYF
-,TRBJ2-1,TRBV6-5,TGTGCCAGCAGAAGACAGAACAGCTCCTACAATGAGCAGTTCTTC,CASRRQNSSYNEQFF
-,TRBJ2-7,TRBV7-2,TGTGCCAGCAGCTTTGTCCCAGGGAACGAGCAGTACTTC,CASSFVPGNEQYF
-,TRBJ1-6,TRBV18,TGTGCCAGCTCACTCACCACAGGAAACGATAATTCACCCCTCCACTTT,CASSLTTGNDNSPLHF
-,TRBJ2-1,TRBV7-8,TGTGCCAGCAGCGTCTTCACAGGGATCTCCTACAATGAGCAGTTCTTC,CASSVFTGISYNEQFF
TRBD1,TRBJ2-6,TRBV11-2,TGTGCCAGCAGCCCGAGGGGACAGGGGTATAGTGGGGCCAACGTCCTGACTTTC,CASSPRGQGYSGANVLTF
TRBD1,TRBJ1-2,TRBV9,TGTGCCAGCAGCCGGGGGACAGGGGACTATGGCTACACCTTC,CASSRGTGDYGYTF
-,TRBJ1-4,TRBV5-1,TGCGCCAGCAGCTTTGTTGGGGCATTCGGTGAAAAACTGTTTTTT,CASSFVGAFGEKLFF